These 8 T cell receptor beta chains were all obtained from the same sample, sequenced in a study of CXCR3-negative and CXCR3-positive naive CD8 T cells. UMI-labeled 5' RACE yielded the TRB cDNA libraries. TCRdb derives one entry per CDR3 protein from the 5' RACE reads, leaving out DNA. This sample's clone table lists about 62,000 distinct CDR3 sequences. Material: naive CXCR3- CD8+ T cells from blood. Regarding subset: CD45RO-CCR7+CD27+CD95- naive CD8+ T cells lacking CXCR3 (TNR3-). These receptors came from a human donor in good health. Some clones in this sample may be carry-over from other donors' samples.

The CDR3 sequence is CASSPGTGPREQYF. The chain has TRBV19 and TRBJ2-7; TCRdb reports TRBD1, a call that lacks DNA to check it against. The CDR3 has 14 residues. CDR1 LNHDA and CDR2 SQIVND come from the germline V gene (reference sequence).

V usage is TRBV29-1 and J usage is TRBJ2-1; TCRdb selects TRBD2, and the lack of DNA leaves this call unchecked. The CDR3 spans 15 residues. Germline V gene data show CDR1 as SQVTM and CDR2 as ANQGSEA. The CDR3 here is CSVEQQVRAYNEQFF.

V is TRBV29-1 and J is TRBJ2-1; TCRdb proposes TRBD1, but this gene call is untestable without DNA. The CDR3 is made up of 13 amino acids. CDR1 and CDR2 from the germline V gene are SQVTM and ANQGSEA. The CDR3 here is CSASGSPYNEQFF.

The genes are TRBV9 and TRBJ2-2. Per the germline V gene, CDR1 is SGDLS and CDR2 is YYNGEE. The CDR3 sequence is 13 residues long. The CDR3 region is CASSPSGAGELFF.

The chain links TRBV4-3 to TRBJ2-7; TCRdb's D call of TRBD1 is untestable without DNA. The germline V gene has CDR1 LGHNA and CDR2 YSLEER. The CDR3 length is 17 residues. Here the CDR3 reads CASSQEVVTGLGYEQYF.

The chain couples TRBV20-1 to TRBJ1-2; the TCRdb call, TRBD1, lacks DNA for checking. CDR1 and CDR2 (germline): DFQATT, SNEGSKA (reference sequence). This CDR3 has 14 residues. The CDR3 here is CSAGKGTSHYGYTF.

The genes are TRBV28 and TRBJ2-5; the TRBD1 assignment by TCRdb is unverifiable without DNA. The CDR3 contains 12 residues. Germline V gene data show CDR1 as MDHEN and CDR2 as SYDVKM. The CDR3 loop is CASTPPRGTQYF.

V usage is TRBV28 and J usage is TRBJ1-3; lacking DNA, the TRBD1 call made by TCRdb goes unchecked. CDR3 length: 13 residues. Germline V gives CDR1 MDHEN, CDR2 SYDVKM. The CDR3 loop is CASSPPGPTAIYF.